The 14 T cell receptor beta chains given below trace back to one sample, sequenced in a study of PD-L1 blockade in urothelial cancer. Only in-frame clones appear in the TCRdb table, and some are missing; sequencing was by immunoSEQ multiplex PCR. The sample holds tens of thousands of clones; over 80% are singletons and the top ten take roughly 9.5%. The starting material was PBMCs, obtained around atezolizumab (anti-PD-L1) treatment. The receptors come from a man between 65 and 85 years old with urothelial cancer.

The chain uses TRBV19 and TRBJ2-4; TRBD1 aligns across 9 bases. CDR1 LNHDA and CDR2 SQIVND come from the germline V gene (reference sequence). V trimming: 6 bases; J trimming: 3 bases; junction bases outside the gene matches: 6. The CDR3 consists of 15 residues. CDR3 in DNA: TGTGCCAGTAGGGGACAGGGTGCGGGCAAAAACATTCAGTACTTC. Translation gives CASRGQGAGKNIQYF. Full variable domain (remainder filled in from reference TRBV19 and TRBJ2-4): DGGITQSPKYLFRKEGQNVTLSCEQNLNHDAMYWYRQDPGQGLRLIYYSQIVNDFQKGDIAEGYSVSREKKESFPLTVTSAQKNPTAFYLCASRGQGAGKNIQYFGAGTRLSVL.

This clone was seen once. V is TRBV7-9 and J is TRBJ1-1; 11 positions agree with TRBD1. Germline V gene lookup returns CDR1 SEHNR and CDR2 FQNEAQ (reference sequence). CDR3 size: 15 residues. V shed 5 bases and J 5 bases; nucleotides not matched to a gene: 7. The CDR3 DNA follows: TGTGCCAGCAGCCCTTGGACAGGGGGCGAGACTGAAGCTTTCTTT. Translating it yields CASSPWTGGETEAFF.

The CDR3 bases are TGTGCCAGCAGCTTAGGGCCCGGGACTAGCGGCTACGAGCAGTACTTC. Its protein product is CASSLGPGTSGYEQYF. The chain combines TRBV7-2 with TRBJ2-7; 11 bases are a match to TRBD2. This CDR3 is built from 16 residues. The trim removed 1 base at V and 3 bases at J, leaving 5 bases unmatched. Germline V gives CDR1 SGHTA, CDR2 FQGNSA.

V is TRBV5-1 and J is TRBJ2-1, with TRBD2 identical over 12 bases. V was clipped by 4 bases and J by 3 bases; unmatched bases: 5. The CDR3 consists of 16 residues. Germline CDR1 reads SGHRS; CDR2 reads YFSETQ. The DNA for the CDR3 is TGCGCCAGCAGCCCTGGGACTAGCGGGCTCTACAATGAGCAGTTCTTC. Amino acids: CASSPGTSGLYNEQFF.

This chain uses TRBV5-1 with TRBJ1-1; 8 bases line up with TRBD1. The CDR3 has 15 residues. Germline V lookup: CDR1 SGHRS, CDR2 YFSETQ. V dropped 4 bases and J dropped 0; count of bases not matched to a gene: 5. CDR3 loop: CASSRTGQMNTEAFF. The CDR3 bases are TGCGCCAGCAGCCGGACAGGGCAAATGAACACTGAAGCTTTCTTT.

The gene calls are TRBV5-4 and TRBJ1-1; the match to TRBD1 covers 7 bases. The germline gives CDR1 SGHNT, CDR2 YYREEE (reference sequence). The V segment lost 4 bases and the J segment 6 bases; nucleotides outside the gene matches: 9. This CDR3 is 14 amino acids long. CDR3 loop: CASSPGTAAAEAFF. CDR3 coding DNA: TGTGCCAGCAGCCCCGGGACAGCTGCCGCTGAAGCTTTCTTT.

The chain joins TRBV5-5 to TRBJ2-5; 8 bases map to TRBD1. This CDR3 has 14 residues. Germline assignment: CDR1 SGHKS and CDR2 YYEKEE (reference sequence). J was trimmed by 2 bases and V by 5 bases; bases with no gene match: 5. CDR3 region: CASRGDRRQETQYF. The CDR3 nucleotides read TGTGCCAGCAGGGGGGACAGGAGACAAGAGACCCAGTACTTC.

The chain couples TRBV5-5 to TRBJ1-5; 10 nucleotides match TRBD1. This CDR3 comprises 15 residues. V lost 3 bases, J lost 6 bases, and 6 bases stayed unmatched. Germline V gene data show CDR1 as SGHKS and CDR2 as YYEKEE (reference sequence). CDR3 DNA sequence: TGTGCCAGCAGCTCGACAGGGGGCGGGGGTCAGCCCCAGCATTTT. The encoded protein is CASSSTGGGGQPQHF. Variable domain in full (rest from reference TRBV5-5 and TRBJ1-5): DAGVTQSPTHLIKTRGQQVTLRCSPISGHKSVSWYQQVLGQGPQFIFQYYEKEERGRGNFPDRFSARQFPNYSSELNVNALLLGDSALYLCASSSTGGGGQPQHFGDGTRLSIL.

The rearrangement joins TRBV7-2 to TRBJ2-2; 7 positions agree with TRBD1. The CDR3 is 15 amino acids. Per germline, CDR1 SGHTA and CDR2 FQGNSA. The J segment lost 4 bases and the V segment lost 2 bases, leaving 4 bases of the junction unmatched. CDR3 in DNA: TGTGCCAGCAGCTTATACAGGGGAATCACCGGGGAGCTGTTTTTT. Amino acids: CASSLYRGITGELFF.

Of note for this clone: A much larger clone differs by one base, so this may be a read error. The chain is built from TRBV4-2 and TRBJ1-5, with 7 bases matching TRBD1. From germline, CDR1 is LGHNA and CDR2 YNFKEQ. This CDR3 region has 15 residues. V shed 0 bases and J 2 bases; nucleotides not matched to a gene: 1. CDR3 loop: CASSQDQGGNQPQHF. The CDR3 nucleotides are TGTGCCAGCAGCCAAGATCAGGGGGGCAATCAGCCCCAGCATTTT.

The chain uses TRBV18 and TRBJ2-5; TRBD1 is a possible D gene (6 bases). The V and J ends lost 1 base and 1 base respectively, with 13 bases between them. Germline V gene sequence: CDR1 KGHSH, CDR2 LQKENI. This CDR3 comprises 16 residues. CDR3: CASSPLGLGGQETQYF. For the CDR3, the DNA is TGTGCCAGCTCACCACTCGGGCTAGGGGGCCAAGAGACCCAGTACTTC.

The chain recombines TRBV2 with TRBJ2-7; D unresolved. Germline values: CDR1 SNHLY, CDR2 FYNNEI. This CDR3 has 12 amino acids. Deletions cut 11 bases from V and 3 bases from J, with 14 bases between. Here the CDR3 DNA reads TGTGCCGCAGGCCTGGCGAGCTACGAGCAGTACTTC. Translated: CAAGLASYEQYF. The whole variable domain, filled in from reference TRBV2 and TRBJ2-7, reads EPEVTQTPSHQVTQMGQEVILRCVPISNHLYFYWYRQILGQKVEFLVSFYNNEISEKSEIFDDQFSVERPDGSNFTLKIRSTKLEDSAMYFCAAGLASYEQYFGPGTRLTVT.

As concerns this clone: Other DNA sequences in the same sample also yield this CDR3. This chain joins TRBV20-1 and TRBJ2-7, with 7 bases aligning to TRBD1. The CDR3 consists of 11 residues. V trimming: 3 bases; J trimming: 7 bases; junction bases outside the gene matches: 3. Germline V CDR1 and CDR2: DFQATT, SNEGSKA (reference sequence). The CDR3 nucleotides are TGCAGTGCTAGGGCGGACAGGGAGCAGTACTTC. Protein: CSARADREQYF.

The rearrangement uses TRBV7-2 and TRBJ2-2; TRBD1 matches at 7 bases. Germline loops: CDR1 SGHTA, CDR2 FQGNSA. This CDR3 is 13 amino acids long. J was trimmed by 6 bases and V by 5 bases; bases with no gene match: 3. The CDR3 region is CASSVQGPGELFF. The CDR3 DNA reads TGTGCCAGCAGCGTACAGGGGCCCGGGGAGCTGTTTTTT.